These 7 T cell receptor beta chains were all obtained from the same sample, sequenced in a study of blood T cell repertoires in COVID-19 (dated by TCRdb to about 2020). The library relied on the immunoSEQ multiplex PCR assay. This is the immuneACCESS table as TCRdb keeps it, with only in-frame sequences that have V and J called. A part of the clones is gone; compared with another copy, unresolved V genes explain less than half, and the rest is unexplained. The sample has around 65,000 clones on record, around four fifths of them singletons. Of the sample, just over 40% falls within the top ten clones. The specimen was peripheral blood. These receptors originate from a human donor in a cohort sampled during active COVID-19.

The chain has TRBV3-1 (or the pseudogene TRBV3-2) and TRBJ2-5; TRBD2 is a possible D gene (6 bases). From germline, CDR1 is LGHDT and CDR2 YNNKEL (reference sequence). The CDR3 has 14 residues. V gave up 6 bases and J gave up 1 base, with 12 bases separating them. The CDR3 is CASSRRDFQETQYF. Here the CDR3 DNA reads TGTGCCAGCAGTCGGCGGGACTTCCAAGAGACCCAGTACTTC.

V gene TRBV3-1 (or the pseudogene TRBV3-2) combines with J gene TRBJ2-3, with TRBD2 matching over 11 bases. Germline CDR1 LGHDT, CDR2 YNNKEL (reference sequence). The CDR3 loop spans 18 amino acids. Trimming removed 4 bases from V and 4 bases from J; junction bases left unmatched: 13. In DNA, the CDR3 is TGTGCCAGCAGCCTGAACTACCTAGCGGGGGGAGGACCAGATACGCAGTATTTT. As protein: CASSLNYLAGGGPDTQYF.

This CDR3 is CASSYEGTRDYEQYF. The CDR3 DNA reads as TGTGCCAGCAGCTATGAGGGGACTAGAGACTACGAGCAGTACTTC. V and J are TRBV7-2 and TRBJ2-7, with TRBD2 matching over 8 bases. J gave up 3 bases and V 4 bases, and 8 bases lay outside the gene matches. Germline CDR1 SGHTA, CDR2 FQGNSA. This CDR3 contains 15 residues.

The CDR3: CASSLGTSSGNSPLHF. Here the CDR3 DNA reads TGCGCCAGCAGCTTGGGTACTTCCTCGGGTAATTCACCCCTCCACTTT. V gene TRBV5-1 combines with J gene TRBJ1-6; D is uncertain. CDR1 and CDR2 (germline): SGHRS, YFSETQ. The CDR3 sequence is 16 residues long. The ends were cut back, 0 bases at V and 6 bases at J, with 13 bases in the middle. The variable domain in full, completed from reference TRBV5-1 and TRBJ1-6, reads KAGVTQTPRYLIKTRGQQVTLSCSPISGHRSVSWYQQTPGQGLQFLFEYFSETQRNKGNFPGRFSGRQFSNSRSEMNVSTLELGDSALYLCASSLGTSSGNSPLHFGNGTRLTVT.

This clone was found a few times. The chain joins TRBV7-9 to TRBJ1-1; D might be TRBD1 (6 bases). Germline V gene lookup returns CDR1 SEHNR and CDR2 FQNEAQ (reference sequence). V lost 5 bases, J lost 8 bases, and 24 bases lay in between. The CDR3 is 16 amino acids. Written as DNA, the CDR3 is TGTGCCAGCAGCCCCTCCAAGGGGGGGCCCCGAGTAGAAGCTTTCTTT. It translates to CASSPSKGGPRVEAFF.

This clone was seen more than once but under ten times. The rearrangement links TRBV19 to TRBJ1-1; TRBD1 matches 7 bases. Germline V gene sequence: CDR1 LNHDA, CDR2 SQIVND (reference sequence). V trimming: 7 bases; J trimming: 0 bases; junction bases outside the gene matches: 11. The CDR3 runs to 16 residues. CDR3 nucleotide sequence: TGTGCCAGTATCCCGGGACAGAAATCCTTGAACACTGAAGCTTTCTTT. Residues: CASIPGQKSLNTEAFF.

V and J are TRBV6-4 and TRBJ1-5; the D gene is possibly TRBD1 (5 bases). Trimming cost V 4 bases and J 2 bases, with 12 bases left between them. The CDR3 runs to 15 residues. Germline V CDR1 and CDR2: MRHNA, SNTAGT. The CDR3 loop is CASSAQGGGNQPQHF. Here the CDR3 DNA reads TGTGCCAGCAGTGCCCAGGGAGGCGGCAATCAGCCCCAGCATTTT.